What follows are 12 T cell receptor beta chains derived from one specimen sequenced in a study of T cells in tuberculosis. Data came from immunoSEQ multiplex PCR; TCRdb stores just in-frame clones and leaves some out. The sample consists of tens of thousands of clones, around 96% of them appearing once. Sequencing was performed on PBMCs. These receptors all stem from a donor aged 5-35 years with latent tuberculosis or without tuberculosis infection.

The J gene is TRBJ1-1, the V gene TRBV30; D remains unclear. This CDR3 is 14 amino acids long. Germline assignment: CDR1 GTSNPN and CDR2 SVGIG (reference sequence). The V gene lost 5 bases and the J gene lost 4 bases, with 17 bases spanning the gap. CDR3 sequence: CAWLRRSVGTEAFF. The DNA of the CDR3 is TGTGCCTGGCTTCGCAGGTCCGTAGGCACTGAAGCTTTCTTT. Full variable domain (remainder filled in from reference TRBV30 and TRBJ1-1): SQTIHQWPATLVQPVGSPLSLECTVEGTSNPNLYWYRQAAGRGLQLLFYSVGIGQISSEVPQNLSASRPQDRQFILSSKKLLLSDSGFYLCAWLRRSVGTEAFFGQGTRLTVV.

The genes are TRBV9 and TRBJ2-7; D is possibly TRBD2 (5 bases). The CDR3 has 13 residues. Germline CDR1 is SGDLS and CDR2 is YYNGEE. Deletions cut 3 bases from V and 6 bases from J, with 13 bases between. CDR3 region: CASSADWLGEQYF. CDR3 bases: TGTGCCAGCAGCGCGGACTGGCTCGGCGAGCAGTACTTC.

The chain recombines TRBV29-1 with TRBJ1-1; TRBD1 matches at 7 bases. The CDR3 runs to 13 residues. From germline, CDR1 is SQVTM and CDR2 ANQGSEA. The V segment lost 7 bases and the J segment 1 base; nucleotides outside the gene matches: 6. This CDR3 is CSARQGGNTEAFF. The CDR3 DNA is TGCAGCGCCCGACAGGGAGGGAACACTGAAGCTTTCTTT. Supplemented by reference TRBV29-1 and TRBJ1-1, the full variable domain reads SAVISQKPSRDICQRGTSLTIQCQVDSQVTMMFWYRQQPGQSLTLIATANQGSEATYESGFVIDKFPISRPNLTFSTLTVSNMSPEDSSIYLCSARQGGNTEAFFGQGTRLTVV.

J is TRBJ2-5 and V is TRBV6-5; D remains ambiguous. The V end was cut by 6 bases, the J end by 2 bases, with 10 bases between. Germline V lookup: CDR1 MNHEY, CDR2 SVGAGI. The CDR3 has 13 residues. CDR3 region: CASSRRSQETQYF. CDR3 sequence (DNA): TGTGCCAGCAGCCGCAGGTCGCAAGAGACCCAGTACTTC.

The chain links TRBV9 to TRBJ1-3; D unresolved. The CDR3 spans 14 residues. Trimming removed 0 bases at V and 3 bases at J, with 7 bases between. Germline V gene lookup returns CDR1 SGDLS and CDR2 YYNGEE. CDR3 loop: CASSVDNHGNTIYF. The CDR3 nucleotides are TGTGCCAGCAGCGTAGACAATCATGGAAACACCATATATTTT. The entire variable domain, with the rest obtained from reference TRBV9 and TRBJ1-3, is as follows: DSGVTQTPKHLITATGQRVTLRCSPRSGDLSVYWYQQSLDQGLQFLIQYYNGEERAKGNILERFSAQQFPDLHSELNLSSLELGDSALYFCASSVDNHGNTIYFGEGSWLTVV.

This clone showed up just once. The chain uses TRBV19 and TRBJ2-7; D perhaps matches TRBD2 (5 bases). Germline V gene lookup returns CDR1 LNHDA and CDR2 SQIVND (reference sequence). The V gene lost 3 bases and the J gene lost 1 base, with 7 bases spanning the gap. This CDR3 is 13 amino acids long. CDR3 protein: CASSMRVSYEQYF. The CDR3 DNA reads TGTGCCAGTAGTATGCGGGTTTCCTACGAGCAGTACTTC. The variable domain in full, with the rest retrieved from reference TRBV19 and TRBJ2-7, is DGGITQSPKYLFRKEGQNVTLSCEQNLNHDAMYWYRQDPGQGLRLIYYSQIVNDFQKGDIAEGYSVSREKKESFPLTVTSAQKNPTAFYLCASSMRVSYEQYFGPGTRLTVT.

V is TRBV7-2 and J is TRBJ2-3, with D possibly being TRBD2 (6 bases). Trimming left V 1 base short and J 14 bases short, with 16 bases between. Germline V lookup: CDR1 SGHTA, CDR2 FQGNSA. The CDR3 covers 13 residues. The DNA for the CDR3 is TGTGCCAGCAGCTTAGGGCGTAGCGGCGGGTGGTATTTT. This gives the protein CASSLGRSGGWYF.

This rearrangement joins TRBV4-1 to TRBJ2-2, with 7 bases aligning to TRBD2. J gave up 5 bases and V 1 base, and 4 bases lay outside the gene matches. There are 15 residues in the CDR3. CDR1 and CDR2 from the germline V gene are MGHRA and YSYEKL. The DNA for the CDR3 is TGCGCCAGCAGCCAAGCCCCAGCGGGAACCGGGGAGCTGTTTTTT. Encoded protein: CASSQAPAGTGELFF.

This chain connects TRBV30 to TRBJ2-5; 11 bases are shared with TRBD2. CDR3 length equals 17 residues. V lost 4 bases to trimming and J lost 4 bases; unmatched junction nucleotides: 14. Germline V CDR1 and CDR2: GTSNPN, SVGIG (reference sequence). The CDR3: CAWNPKTSGTPSETQYF. The DNA for the CDR3 is TGTGCCTGGAACCCCAAGACTAGCGGGACCCCCTCAGAGACCCAGTACTTC. The whole variable domain, filled in from reference TRBV30 and TRBJ2-5, reads SQTIHQWPATLVQPVGSPLSLECTVEGTSNPNLYWYRQAAGRGLQLLFYSVGIGQISSEVPQNLSASRPQDRQFILSSKKLLLSDSGFYLCAWNPKTSGTPSETQYFGPGTRLLVL.

CDR3: CASRGTGNYGYTF. In nucleotides, the CDR3 is TGTGCCAGTAGGGGGACAGGGAACTATGGCTACACCTTC. V and J are TRBV5-4 and TRBJ1-2; 9 bases align to TRBD1. This CDR3 region has 13 residues. Germline-derived CDR1 and CDR2 are SGHNT and YYREEE (reference sequence). V shed 8 bases and J 2 bases; nucleotides not matched to a gene: 4.

The chain combines TRBV9 with TRBJ2-7; D is perhaps TRBD2 (6 bases). Germline V gene data show CDR1 as SGDLS and CDR2 as YYNGEE. Trimming removed 0 bases from V and 2 bases from J, with 9 bases in between. CDR3 length equals 14 residues. In DNA, the CDR3 is TGTGCCAGCAGCGTAGGGGGGGATACCTACGAGCAGTACTTC. This codes for CASSVGGDTYEQYF.

This chain connects TRBV2 to TRBJ1-4; D is possibly TRBD1 (6 bases). Trimming removed 2 bases from V and 3 bases from J, with 10 bases in between. The CDR3 is 15 residues long. CDR1 SNHLY and CDR2 FYNNEI come from the germline V gene. CDR3 loop: CASSEWGTSNEKLFF. The CDR3 DNA is TGTGCCAGCAGTGAATGGGGGACATCTAATGAAAAACTGTTTTTT.